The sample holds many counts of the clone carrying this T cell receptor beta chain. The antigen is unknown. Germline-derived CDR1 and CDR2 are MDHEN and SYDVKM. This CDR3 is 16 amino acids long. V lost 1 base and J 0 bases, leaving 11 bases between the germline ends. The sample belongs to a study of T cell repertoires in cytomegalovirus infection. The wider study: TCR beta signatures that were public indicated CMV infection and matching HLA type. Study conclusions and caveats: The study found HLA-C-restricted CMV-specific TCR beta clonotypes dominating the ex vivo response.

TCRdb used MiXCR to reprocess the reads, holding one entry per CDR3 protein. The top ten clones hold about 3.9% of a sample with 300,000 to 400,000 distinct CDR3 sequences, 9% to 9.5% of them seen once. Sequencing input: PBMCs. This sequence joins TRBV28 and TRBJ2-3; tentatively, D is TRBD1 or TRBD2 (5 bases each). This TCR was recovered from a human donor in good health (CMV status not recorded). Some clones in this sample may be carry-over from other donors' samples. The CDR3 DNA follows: TGTGCCAGCAGTTTATCCGGGACGCTTAGCACAGATACGCAGTATTTT. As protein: CASSLSGTLSTDTQYF.